The present T cell receptor (beta chain) was sequenced within a study of T cell responses to AZD1222 COVID-19 vaccine. General observations from the study: Unmutated variant regions are reportedly targeted by nearly half of spike-specific TCRs. Researchers took repertoire samples only after the peak T cell response had come.

For this clone: As yet, its antigen is unknown.

Germline V CDR1 and CDR2: SGHRS, YFSETQ. V lost 4 bases and J 7 bases, leaving 20 bases between the germline ends. This CDR3 is built from 16 residues. Sequenced by immunoSEQ multiplex PCR; TCRdb stores in-frame clones only, minus some. This table has 150,000 or so clones, roughly 92% appearing once. This rearrangement joins TRBV5-1 to TRBJ1-4; D may be TRBD1 (5 bases). Specimen: peripheral blood, collected on day 0 of AZD1222 vaccination. The sequence was obtained from an adult in good health. The CDR3 DNA reads as TGCGCCAGCAGCGCAACCCTCGACAGTTTTGGTGAAAAACTGTTTTTT. Translating it yields CASSATLDSFGEKLFF.